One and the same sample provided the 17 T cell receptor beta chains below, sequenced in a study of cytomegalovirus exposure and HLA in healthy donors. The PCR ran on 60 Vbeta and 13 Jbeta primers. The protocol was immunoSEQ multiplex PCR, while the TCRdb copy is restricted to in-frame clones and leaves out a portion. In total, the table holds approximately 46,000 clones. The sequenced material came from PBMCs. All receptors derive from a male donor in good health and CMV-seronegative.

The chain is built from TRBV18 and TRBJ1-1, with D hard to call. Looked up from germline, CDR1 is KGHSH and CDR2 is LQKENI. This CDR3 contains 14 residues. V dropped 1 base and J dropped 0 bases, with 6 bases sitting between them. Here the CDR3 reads CASSPLHMNTEAFF. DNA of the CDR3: TGTGCCAGCTCACCACTCCACATGAACACTGAAGCTTTCTTT. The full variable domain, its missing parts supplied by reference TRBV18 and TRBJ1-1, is NAGVMQNPRHLVRRRGQEARLRCSPMKGHSHVYWYRQLPEEGLKFMVYLQKENIIDESGMPKERFSAEFPKEGPSILRIQQVVRGDSAAYFCASSPLHMNTEAFFGQGTRLTVV.

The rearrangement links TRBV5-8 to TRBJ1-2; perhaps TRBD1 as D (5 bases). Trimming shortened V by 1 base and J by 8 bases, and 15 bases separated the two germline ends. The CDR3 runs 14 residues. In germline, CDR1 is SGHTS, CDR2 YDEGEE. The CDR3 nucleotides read TGTGCCAGCAGCTTGCAGGGAGGGGTGTCCGGCTACACCTTC. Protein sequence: CASSLQGGVSGYTF.

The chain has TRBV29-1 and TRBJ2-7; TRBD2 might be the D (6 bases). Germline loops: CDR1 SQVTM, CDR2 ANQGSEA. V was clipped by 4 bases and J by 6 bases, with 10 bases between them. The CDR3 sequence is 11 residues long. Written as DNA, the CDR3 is TGCAGCGTTGTCGGAGGGTTCGAGCAGTACTTC. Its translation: CSVVGGFEQYF.

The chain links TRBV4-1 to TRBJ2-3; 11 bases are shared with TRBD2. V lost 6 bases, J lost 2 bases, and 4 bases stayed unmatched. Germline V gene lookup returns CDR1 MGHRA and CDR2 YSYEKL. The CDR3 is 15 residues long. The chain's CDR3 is CASRSSGRHTDTQYF. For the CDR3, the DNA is TGCGCCAGCAGATCTAGCGGGAGGCACACAGATACGCAGTATTTT.

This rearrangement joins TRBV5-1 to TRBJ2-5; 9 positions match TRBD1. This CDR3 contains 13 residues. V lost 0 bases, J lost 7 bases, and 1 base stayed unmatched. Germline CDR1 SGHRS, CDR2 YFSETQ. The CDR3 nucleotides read TGCGCCAGCAGCTTGGGACAGGGGGGGACCCAGTACTTC. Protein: CASSLGQGGTQYF.

The CDR3 reads CASLGAGGYEQYF. The DNA for the CDR3 is TGTGCCAGCCTCGGGGCAGGGGGCTACGAGCAGTACTTC. The chain employs TRBV18 and TRBJ2-7, with 7 positions matching TRBD1. The length of the CDR3 is 13 residues. Unmatched junction bases numbered 7, after V lost 8 bases and J lost 3 bases. Per the germline V gene, CDR1 is KGHSH and CDR2 is LQKENI.

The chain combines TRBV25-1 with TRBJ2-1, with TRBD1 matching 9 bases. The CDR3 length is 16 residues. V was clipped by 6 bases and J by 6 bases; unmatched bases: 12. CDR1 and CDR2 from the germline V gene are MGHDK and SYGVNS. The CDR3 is CASRGWTGDGFNEQFF. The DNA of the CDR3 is TGTGCCAGCAGGGGATGGACAGGGGATGGTTTCAATGAGCAGTTCTTC.

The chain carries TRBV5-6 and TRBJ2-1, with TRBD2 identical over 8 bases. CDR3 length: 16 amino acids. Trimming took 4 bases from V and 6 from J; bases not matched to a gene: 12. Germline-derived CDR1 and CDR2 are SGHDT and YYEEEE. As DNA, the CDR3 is TGTGCCAGCAGCCCCCCCGTTAGCGGGAATTCCAATGAGCAGTTCTTC. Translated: CASSPPVSGNSNEQFF.

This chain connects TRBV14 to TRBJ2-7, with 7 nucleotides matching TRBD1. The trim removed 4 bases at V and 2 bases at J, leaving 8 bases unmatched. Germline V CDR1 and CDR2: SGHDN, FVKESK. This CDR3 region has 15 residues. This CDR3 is CASSRLGQDPYEQYF. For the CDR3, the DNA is TGTGCCAGCAGCCGCCTCGGACAGGATCCCTACGAGCAGTACTTC.

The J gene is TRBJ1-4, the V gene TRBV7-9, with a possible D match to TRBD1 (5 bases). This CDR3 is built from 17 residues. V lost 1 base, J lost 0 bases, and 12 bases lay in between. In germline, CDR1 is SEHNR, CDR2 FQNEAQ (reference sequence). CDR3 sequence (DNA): TGTGCCAGCAGCTTAGGAGACAGCGATGCAACTAATGAAAAACTGTTTTTT. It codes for CASSLGDSDATNEKLFF.

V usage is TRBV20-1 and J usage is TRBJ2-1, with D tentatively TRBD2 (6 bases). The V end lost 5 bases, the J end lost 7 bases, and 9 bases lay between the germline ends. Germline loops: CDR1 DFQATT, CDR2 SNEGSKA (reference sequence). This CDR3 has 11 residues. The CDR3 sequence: CSAGLANEQFF. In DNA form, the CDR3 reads TGCAGTGCTGGTCTAGCGAATGAGCAGTTCTTC.

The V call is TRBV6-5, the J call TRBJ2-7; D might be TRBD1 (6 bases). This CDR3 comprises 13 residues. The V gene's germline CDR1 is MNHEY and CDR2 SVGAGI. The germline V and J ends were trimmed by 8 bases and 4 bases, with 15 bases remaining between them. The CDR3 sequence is CASGIGTTYEQYF. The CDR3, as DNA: TGTGCCAGCGGGATTGGGACAACTTACGAGCAGTACTTC.

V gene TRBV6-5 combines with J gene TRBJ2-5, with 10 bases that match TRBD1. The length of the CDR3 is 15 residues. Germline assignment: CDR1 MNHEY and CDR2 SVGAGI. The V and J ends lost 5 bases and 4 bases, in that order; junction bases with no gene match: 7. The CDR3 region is CASSRDRGPPETQYF. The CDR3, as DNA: TGTGCCAGCAGTAGGGACAGGGGTCCACCAGAGACCCAGTACTTC.

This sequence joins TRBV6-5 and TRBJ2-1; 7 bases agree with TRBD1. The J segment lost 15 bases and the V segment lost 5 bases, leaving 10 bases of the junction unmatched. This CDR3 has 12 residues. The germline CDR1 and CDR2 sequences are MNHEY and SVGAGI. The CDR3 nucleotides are TGTGCCAGCAGTCCCCAGACAGGGACACTGTTCTTC. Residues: CASSPQTGTLFF.

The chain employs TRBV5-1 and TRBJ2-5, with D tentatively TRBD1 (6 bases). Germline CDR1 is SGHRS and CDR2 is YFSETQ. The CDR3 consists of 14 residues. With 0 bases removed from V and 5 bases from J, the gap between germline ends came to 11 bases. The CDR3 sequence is CASSLGRTVETQYF. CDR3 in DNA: TGCGCCAGCAGCTTGGGGCGGACAGTGGAGACCCAGTACTTC.

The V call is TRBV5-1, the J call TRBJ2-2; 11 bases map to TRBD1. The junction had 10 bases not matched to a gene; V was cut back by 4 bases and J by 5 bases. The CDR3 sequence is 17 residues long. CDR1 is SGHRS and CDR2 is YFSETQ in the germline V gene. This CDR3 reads CASSPTPRDRGTGELFF. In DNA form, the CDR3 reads TGCGCCAGCAGCCCGACTCCCAGGGACAGGGGGACCGGGGAGCTGTTTTTT.

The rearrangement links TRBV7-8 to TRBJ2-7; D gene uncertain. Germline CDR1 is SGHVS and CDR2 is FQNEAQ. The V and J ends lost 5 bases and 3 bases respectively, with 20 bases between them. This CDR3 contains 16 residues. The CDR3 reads CASSPFPVNSNYEQYF. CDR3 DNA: TGTGCCAGCAGCCCTTTCCCGGTGAACTCCAACTACGAGCAGTACTTC.